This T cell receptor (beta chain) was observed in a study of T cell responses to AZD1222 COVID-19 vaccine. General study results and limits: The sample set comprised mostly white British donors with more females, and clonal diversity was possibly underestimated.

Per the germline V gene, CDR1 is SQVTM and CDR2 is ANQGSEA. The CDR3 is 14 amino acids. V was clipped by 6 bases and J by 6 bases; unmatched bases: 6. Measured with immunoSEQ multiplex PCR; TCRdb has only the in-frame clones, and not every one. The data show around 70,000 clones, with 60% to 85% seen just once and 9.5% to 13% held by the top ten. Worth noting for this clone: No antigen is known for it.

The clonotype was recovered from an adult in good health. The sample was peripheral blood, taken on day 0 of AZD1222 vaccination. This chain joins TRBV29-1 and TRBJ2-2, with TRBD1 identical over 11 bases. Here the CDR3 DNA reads TGCAGCGTATTGGGACAGGGGGAGGCCGGGGAGCTGTTTTTT. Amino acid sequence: CSVLGQGEAGELFF.